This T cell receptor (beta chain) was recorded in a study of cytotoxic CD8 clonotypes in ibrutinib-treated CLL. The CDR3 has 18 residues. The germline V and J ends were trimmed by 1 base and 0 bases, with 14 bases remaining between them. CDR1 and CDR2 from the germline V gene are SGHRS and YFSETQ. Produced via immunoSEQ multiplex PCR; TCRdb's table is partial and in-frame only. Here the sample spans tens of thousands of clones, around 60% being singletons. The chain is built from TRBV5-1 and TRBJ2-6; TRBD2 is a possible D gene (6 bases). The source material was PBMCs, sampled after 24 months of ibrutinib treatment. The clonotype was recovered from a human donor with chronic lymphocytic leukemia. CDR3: CASSLLGGPLSGANVLTF. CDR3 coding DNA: TGCGCCAGCAGCTTGCTCGGGGGACCCCTCTCTGGGGCCAACGTCCTGACTTTC.